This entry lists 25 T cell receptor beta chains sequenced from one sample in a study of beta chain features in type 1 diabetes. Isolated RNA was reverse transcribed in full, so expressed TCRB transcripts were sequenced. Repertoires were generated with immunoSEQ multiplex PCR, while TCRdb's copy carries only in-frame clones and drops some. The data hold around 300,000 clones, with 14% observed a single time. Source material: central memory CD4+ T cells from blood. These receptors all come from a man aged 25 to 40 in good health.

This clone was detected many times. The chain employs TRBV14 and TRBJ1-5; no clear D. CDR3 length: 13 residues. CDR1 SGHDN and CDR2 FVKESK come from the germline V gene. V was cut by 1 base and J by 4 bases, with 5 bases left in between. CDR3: CASSQAMNQPQHF. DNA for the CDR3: TGTGCCAGCAGCCAAGCTATGAATCAGCCCCAGCATTTT.

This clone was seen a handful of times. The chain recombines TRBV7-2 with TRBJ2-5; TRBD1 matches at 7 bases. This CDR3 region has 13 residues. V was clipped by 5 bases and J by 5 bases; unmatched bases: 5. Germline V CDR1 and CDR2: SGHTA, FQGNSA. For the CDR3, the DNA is TGTGCCAGCAGCCTGACAGGGAAGGAGACCCAGTACTTC. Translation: CASSLTGKETQYF.

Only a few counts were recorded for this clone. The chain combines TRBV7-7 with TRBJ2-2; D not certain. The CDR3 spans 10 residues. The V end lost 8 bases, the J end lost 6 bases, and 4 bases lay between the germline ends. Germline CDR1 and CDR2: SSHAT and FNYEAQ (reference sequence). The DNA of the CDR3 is TGTGCCAGCCAAGCCGGGGAGCTGTTTTTT. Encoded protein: CASQAGELFF.

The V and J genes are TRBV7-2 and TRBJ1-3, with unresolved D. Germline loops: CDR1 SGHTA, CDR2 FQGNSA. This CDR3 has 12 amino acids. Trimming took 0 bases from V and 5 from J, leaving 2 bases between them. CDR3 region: CASSLARNTIYF. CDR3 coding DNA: TGTGCCAGCAGCTTAGCGCGAAACACCATATATTTT.

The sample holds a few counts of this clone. In nucleotides, the CDR3 is TGTGCCTGGACCCTCTTGGGACAGGTCGACACTGAAGCTTTCTTT. Its protein is CAWTLLGQVDTEAFF. The chain combines TRBV30 with TRBJ1-1; 8 bases match TRBD1. The CDR3 runs 15 residues. J was trimmed by 3 bases and V by 4 bases; bases with no gene match: 10. Germline-derived CDR1 and CDR2 are GTSNPN and SVGIG (reference sequence). Filled out from reference TRBV30 and TRBJ1-1, the complete variable domain reads SQTIHQWPATLVQPVGSPLSLECTVEGTSNPNLYWYRQAAGRGLQLLFYSVGIGQISSEVPQNLSASRPQDRQFILSSKKLLLSDSGFYLCAWTLLGQVDTEAFFGQGTRLTVV.

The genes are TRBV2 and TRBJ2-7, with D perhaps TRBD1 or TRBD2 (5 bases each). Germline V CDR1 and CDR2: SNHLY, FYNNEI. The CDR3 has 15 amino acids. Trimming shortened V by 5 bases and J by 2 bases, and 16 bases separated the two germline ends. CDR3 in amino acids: CASSMGHLGTYEQYF. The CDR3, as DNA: TGTGCCAGCAGTATGGGGCATCTCGGGACCTACGAGCAGTACTTC.

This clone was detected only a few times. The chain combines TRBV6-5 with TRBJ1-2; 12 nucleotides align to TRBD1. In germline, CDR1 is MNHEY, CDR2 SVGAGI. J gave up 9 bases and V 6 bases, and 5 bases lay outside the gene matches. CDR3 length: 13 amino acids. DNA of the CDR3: TGTGCCAGCAGCTCCGGGACAGGGGGCAGCTACACCTTC. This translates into CASSSGTGGSYTF.

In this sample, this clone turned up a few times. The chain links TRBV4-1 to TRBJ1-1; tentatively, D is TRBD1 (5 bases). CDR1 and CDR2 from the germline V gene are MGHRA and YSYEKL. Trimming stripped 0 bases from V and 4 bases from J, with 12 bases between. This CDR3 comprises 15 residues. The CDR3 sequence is CASSQEVGLSTEAFF. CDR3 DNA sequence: TGCGCCAGCAGCCAAGAAGTGGGACTTTCCACTGAAGCTTTCTTT.

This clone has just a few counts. CDR3 nucleotides: TGTGCCAGCAGTGCGGGACTAGCGGGAGTAGGTAATGAGCAGTTCTTC. It specifies CASSAGLAGVGNEQFF. J is TRBJ2-1 and V is TRBV6-6; 14 bases align to TRBD2. The CDR3 totals 16 residues. The germline gives CDR1 MNHNY, CDR2 SVGAGI (reference sequence). V shed 5 bases, J shed 7 bases, and the junction held 7 bases outside the gene matches.

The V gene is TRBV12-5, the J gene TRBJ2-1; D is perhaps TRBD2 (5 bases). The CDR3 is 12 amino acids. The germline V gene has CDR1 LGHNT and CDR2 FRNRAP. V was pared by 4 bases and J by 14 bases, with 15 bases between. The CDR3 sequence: CASGSDSSIEFF. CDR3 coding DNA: TGTGCTAGTGGTTCGGACTCTAGCATTGAGTTCTTC. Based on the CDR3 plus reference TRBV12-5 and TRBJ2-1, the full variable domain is DARVTQTPRHKVTEMGQEVTMRCQPILGHNTVFWYRQTMMQGLELLAYFRNRAPLDDSGMPKDRFSAEMPDATLATLKIQPSEPRDSAVYFCASGSDSSIEFFGPGTRLTVL.

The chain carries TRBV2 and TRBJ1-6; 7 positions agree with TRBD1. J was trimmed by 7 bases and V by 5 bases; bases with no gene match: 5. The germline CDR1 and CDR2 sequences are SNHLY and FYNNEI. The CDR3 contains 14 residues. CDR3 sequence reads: CASSRQGENSPLHF. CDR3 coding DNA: TGTGCCAGCAGTCGGCAGGGGGAGAATTCACCCCTCCACTTT.

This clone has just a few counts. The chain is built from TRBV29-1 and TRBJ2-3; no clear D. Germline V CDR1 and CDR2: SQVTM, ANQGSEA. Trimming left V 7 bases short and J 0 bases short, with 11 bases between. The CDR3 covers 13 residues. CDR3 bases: TGCAGCGACAGTGGGGTTAGCACAGATACGCAGTATTTT. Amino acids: CSDSGVSTDTQYF.

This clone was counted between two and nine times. CDR3 protein: CASSQGRGQPQHF. CDR3 DNA sequence: TGCGCCAGCAGCCAAGGGAGGGGCCAGCCCCAGCATTTT. This sequence joins TRBV4-1 and TRBJ1-5; D is possibly TRBD1 (5 bases). Trimming took off 1 base at V and 7 bases at J, with 8 bases between the two ends. This CDR3 comprises 13 residues. Germline V CDR1 and CDR2: MGHRA, YSYEKL.

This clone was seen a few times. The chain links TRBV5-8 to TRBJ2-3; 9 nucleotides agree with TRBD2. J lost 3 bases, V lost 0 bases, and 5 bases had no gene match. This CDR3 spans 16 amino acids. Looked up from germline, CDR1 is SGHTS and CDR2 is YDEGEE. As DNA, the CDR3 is TGTGCCAGCAGCTTGGATGTAGCGGGAGCGACAGATACGCAGTATTTT. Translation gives CASSLDVAGATDTQYF.

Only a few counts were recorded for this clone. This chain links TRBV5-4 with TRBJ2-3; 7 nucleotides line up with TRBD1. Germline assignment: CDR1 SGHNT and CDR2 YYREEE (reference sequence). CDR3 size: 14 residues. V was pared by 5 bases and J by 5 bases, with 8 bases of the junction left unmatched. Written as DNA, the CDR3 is TGTGCCAGCAGGTTAGACAGGGCACTAGATACGCAGTATTTT. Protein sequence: CASRLDRALDTQYF.

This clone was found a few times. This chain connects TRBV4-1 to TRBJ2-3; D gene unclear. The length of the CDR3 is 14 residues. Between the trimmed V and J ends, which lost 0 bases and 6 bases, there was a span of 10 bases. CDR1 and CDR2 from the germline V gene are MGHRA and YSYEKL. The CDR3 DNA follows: TGCGCCAGCAGCCAAGAGAATAGCAGGGATACGCAGTATTTT. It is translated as CASSQENSRDTQYF.

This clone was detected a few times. The CDR3 region has the DNA TGCAGCGTTGAAGAATCCGGCGATCGTGCGGGAGGGGTTTTCTTC. Its translation: CSVEESGDRAGGVFF. This chain joins TRBV29-1 and TRBJ2-1, with 9 nucleotides matching TRBD2. Germline trimming cut 0 bases from V and 16 bases from J; bases unmatched to any gene: 16. CDR3 length: 15 residues. Germline V CDR1 and CDR2: SQVTM, ANQGSEA.

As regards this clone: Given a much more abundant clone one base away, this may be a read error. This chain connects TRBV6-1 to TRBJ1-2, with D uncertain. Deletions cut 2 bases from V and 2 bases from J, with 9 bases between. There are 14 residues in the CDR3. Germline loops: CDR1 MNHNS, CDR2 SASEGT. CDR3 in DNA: TGTGCCAGCAGTGAAAGGCGGGCGAACTATGGCTACACCTTC. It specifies CASSERRANYGYTF.

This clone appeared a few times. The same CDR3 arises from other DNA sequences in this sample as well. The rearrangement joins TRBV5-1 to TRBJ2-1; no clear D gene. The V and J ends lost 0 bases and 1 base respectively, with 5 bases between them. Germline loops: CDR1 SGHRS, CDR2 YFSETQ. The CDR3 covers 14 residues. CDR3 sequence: CASSLVGSYNEQFF. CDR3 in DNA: TGCGCCAGCAGCTTGGTGGGTTCCTACAATGAGCAGTTCTTC.

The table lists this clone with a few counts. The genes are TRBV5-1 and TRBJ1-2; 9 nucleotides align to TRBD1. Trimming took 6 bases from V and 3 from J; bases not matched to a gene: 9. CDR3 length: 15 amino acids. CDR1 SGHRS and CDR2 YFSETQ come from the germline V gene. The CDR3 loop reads CASTLNRDRDYGYTF. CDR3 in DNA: TGCGCCAGCACCTTAAATCGGGACAGGGACTATGGCTACACCTTC. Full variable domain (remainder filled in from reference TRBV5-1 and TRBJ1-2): KAGVTQTPRYLIKTRGQQVTLSCSPISGHRSVSWYQQTPGQGLQFLFEYFSETQRNKGNFPGRFSGRQFSNSRSEMNVSTLELGDSALYLCASTLNRDRDYGYTFGSGTRLTVV.

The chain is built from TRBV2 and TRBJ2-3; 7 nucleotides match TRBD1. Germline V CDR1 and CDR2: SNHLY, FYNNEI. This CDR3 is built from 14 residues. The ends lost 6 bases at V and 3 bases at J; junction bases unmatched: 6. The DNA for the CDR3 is TGTGCCAGCAGCTACAGGGGTAGAACAGATACGCAGTATTTT. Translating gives CASSYRGRTDTQYF.

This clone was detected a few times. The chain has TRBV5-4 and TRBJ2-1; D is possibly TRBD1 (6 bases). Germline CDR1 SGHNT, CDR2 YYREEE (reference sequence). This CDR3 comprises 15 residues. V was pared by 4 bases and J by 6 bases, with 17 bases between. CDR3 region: CASSRAGARGNEQFF. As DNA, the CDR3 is TGTGCCAGCAGCCGAGCAGGGGCGAGGGGCAATGAGCAGTTCTTC. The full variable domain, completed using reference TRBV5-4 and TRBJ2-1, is ETGVTQSPTHLIKTRGQQVTLRCSSQSGHNTVSWYQQALGQGPQFIFQYYREEENGRGNFPPRFSGLQFPNYSSELNVNALELDDSALYLCASSRAGARGNEQFFGPGTRLTVL.

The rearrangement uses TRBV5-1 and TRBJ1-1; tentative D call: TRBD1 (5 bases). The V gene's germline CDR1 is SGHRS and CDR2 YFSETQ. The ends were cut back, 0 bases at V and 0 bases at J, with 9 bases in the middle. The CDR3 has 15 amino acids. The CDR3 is CASSLEARVNTEAFF. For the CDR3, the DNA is TGCGCCAGCAGCTTGGAGGCCAGGGTGAACACTGAAGCTTTCTTT.

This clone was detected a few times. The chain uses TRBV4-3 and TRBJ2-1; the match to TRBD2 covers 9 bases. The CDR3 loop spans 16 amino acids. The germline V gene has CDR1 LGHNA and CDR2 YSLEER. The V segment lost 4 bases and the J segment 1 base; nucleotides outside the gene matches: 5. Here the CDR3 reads CASSRVSGSSYNEQFF. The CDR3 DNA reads TGCGCCAGCAGCCGAGTTAGCGGGAGTTCCTACAATGAGCAGTTCTTC.

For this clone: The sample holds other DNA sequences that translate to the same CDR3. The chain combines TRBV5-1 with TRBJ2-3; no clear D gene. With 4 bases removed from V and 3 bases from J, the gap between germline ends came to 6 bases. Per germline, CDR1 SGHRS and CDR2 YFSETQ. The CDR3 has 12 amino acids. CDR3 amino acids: CASSETTDTQYF. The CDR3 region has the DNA TGCGCCAGCAGCGAGACGACAGATACGCAGTATTTT.